The rows below give T cell receptor beta chains drawn from one sample of a study of blood T cell repertoires in COVID-19. Clones were sequenced by immunoSEQ multiplex PCR, and TCRdb holds only the in-frame ones, with some missing. The sample lists about 220,000 clones, 82% occurring once. Sample: peripheral blood. The receptors here all came from an elderly woman with acute or convalescent COVID-19. Both conserved end residues are part of each CDR3. A D gene is named only where the DNA matches it firmly. Size is stated for part of the rows, as once, few or many counts, or as a class when the clone is expanded.

J gene	D gene	clone size	V gene	CDR3 DNA	CDR3 protein
TRBJ2-1	TRBD1	-	TRBV11-1	TGTGCCAGCGACCGGTCCGGGACAGGGTACAATGAGCAGTTCTTC	CASDRSGTGYNEQFF
TRBJ1-3	-	once	TRBV5-4	TGTGCCAGCAGCTTTCGGGGGGGAAGCTCTGGAAACACCATATATTTT	CASSFRGGSSGNTIYF
TRBJ1-5	-	few	TRBV5-6	TGTGCCAGCAGCACGCAGGGGCTCCTCGTTAGCAATCAGCCCCAGCATTTT	CASSTQGLLVSNQPQHF
TRBJ1-3	-	few	TRBV13	TGTGCCAGCAGACCCTCAGGGTACTCTGGAAACACCATATATTTT	CASRPSGYSGNTIYF
TRBJ1-4	-	-	TRBV19	TGTGCCACCCAAAGTTGGGGCCGGAGTGAAAAACTGTTTTTT	CATQSWGRSEKLFF
TRBJ2-5	-	-	TRBV4-2	TGTGCCAGCAGCCCGGGGACAGCGGGTTTAGAAGAGACCCAGTACTTC	CASSPGTAGLEETQYF
TRBJ1-6	TRBD1	-	TRBV19	TGTGCCAGTAGTATCGACAGGGGAAGTTCACCCCTCCACTTT	CASSIDRGSSPLHF
TRBJ1-6	-	-	TRBV7-9	TGTGCCAGCAGCCCCAGGACCTTTGGACTCCTCCACTTT	CASSPRTFGLLHF
TRBJ2-5	TRBD2	-	TRBV9	TGTGCCAGCAGCGAGGAGCGGGGGGGCCGGGAGACCCAGTACTTC	CASSEERGGRETQYF
TRBJ2-1	TRBD2	once	TRBV9	TGTGCCAGCAGCGAGCGGACTAGCTTGAGCTCCTACAATGAGCAGTTCTTC	CASSERTSLSSYNEQFF
TRBJ1-2	TRBD1	few	TRBV5-1	TGCGCCAGCAGCCGGGGCCCTGGACAGGCGGTTTATGGCTACACCTTC	CASSRGPGQAVYGYTF
TRBJ2-1	TRBD2	-	TRBV2	TGTGCCAGCAGTCCGCTAGCGGGGGGTCACTACAATGAGCAGTTCTTC	CASSPLAGGHYNEQFF
TRBJ1-5	TRBD1	-	TRBV19	TGTGCCAGTAGTAACCCACAGGGGGCGGAGAGCAATCAGCCCCAGCATTTT	CASSNPQGAESNQPQHF